This TCR beta chain was sequenced during a study of T cells after yellow fever vaccination. Germline lookup yields CDR1 MNHEY and CDR2 SVGEGT. V shed 9 bases and J shed 5 bases, with 13 bases lying between them. The CDR3 is 12 residues long. This clonotype was recorded at least ten times. As yet, its antigen is unknown. TCRdb re-called the 5' RACE reads through MiXCR, storing one row per CDR3 protein. Among about 120,000 distinct CDR3 sequences listed, roughly 7.9% were seen once. Study-wide results and caveats: In FACS-sorted repertoires, abundant clonotypes from the bulk population could appear as contaminants.

Source: CD4+ T cells sorted from PBMCs, taken approximately 40 days after the first yellow fever vaccination. This chain connects TRBV6-2 or TRBV6-3 to TRBJ2-5; no firm D call. This TCR was sampled from a man younger than 30 who received the YFV17D yellow fever vaccine. CDR3 sequence (DNA): TGTGCCAGTGCTAGGGCCTGGGAGACCCAGTACTTC. It translates to CASARAWETQYF.